The clone carrying this T cell receptor (beta chain) was seen only a few times. Its antigen is not identified. The CDR3 contains 14 residues. V lost 4 bases to trimming and J lost 4 bases; unmatched junction nucleotides: 4. CDR1 is SNHLY, CDR2 FYNNEI, per germline. The sample comes from a study of cytomegalovirus exposure and HLA in healthy donors. This PCR relied on a set of 60 Vbeta primers and 13 Jbeta primers. The table came from immunoSEQ multiplex PCR; TCRdb's copy has only in-frame clones and leaves some out. The sample records 90,000 to 120,000 clones, roughly 82% being singletons. Whole-study results and caveats: TCR beta chains associated with HLA were, in a later analysis, more clonally expanded than equally common others. Most TCR sequences proved rare, with some public TCRs found in many donors.

This sequence was found in a young man in good health and CMV-seropositive. The chain joins TRBV2 to TRBJ1-2; 9 bases agree with TRBD1. Specimen: PBMCs. The CDR3 DNA reads TGTGCCAGCAGTGGGGACAGGGTGACCTATGGCTACACCTTC. Translated, it gives CASSGDRVTYGYTF.